This TCR beta chain originates from a study of T cell responses to AZD1222 COVID-19 vaccine. TCRdb keeps only in-frame clones here, not all; method: immunoSEQ multiplex PCR. Here the sample spans 50,000 to 60,000 clones, about 80% being singletons. The clonotype originates from an adult who received the AZD1222 COVID-19 vaccine. The sample consisted of peripheral blood, taken 28 days after the second AZD1222 dose.

The CDR3 region is CASSSGGDDQPQHF. Here the CDR3 DNA reads TGTGCCAGTAGTAGCGGGGGCGACGATCAGCCCCAGCATTTT. The chain combines TRBV19 with TRBJ1-5; D is perhaps TRBD1 (6 bases). Germline loops: CDR1 LNHDA, CDR2 SQIVND (reference sequence). Trimming removed 4 bases at V and 5 bases at J, with 12 bases between. The CDR3 length is 14 residues.